The 8 T cell receptor beta chains in this list originate from one sample, sequenced in a study of shared clonotypes between healthy human individuals. Terminally differentiated effector memory CD45RA+ cells were excluded from the naive CD8 cells, which were CD45RO-negative and positively selected for CCR7. The assay was immunoSEQ multiplex PCR, and TCRdb's table has in-frame clones only and misses some. The sample shows about 2.1 million clones, over 85% of them seen only once. The sequenced sample consisted of naive CD8+ T cells from PBMCs. These TCRs come from a man in his late teens or twenties in good health. Some clones in this sample may be carry-over from other donors' samples.

The chain links TRBV28 to TRBJ1-5, with D tentatively TRBD1 (5 bases). The germline gives CDR1 MDHEN, CDR2 SYDVKM. V lost 7 bases to trimming and J lost 0 bases, with 13 bases between them. CDR3 length: 15 amino acids. CDR3 DNA sequence: TGTGCCAGCACCTGGGGGGGGGATAGCAATCAGCCCCAGCATTTT. It encodes CASTWGGDSNQPQHF.

V is TRBV28 and J is TRBJ2-3, with unresolved D. CDR3 length equals 12 residues. Trimming took off 5 bases at V and 5 bases at J, with 8 bases between the two ends. CDR1 and CDR2 (germline): MDHEN, SYDVKM. The CDR3 DNA follows: TGTGCCAGCAGTCCCTCAGTAGATACGCAGTATTTT. Translated: CASSPSVDTQYF.

This clone was seen a few times. The sample carries other DNA sequences with the same CDR3. V and J are TRBV19 and TRBJ1-5; 7 nucleotides line up with TRBD1. J was trimmed by 2 bases and V by 6 bases; bases with no gene match: 1. The germline CDR1 and CDR2 sequences are LNHDA and SQIVND (reference sequence). The CDR3 consists of 13 residues. The CDR3 nucleotides are TGTGCCAGTAGCGACAGGGGCAATCAGCCCCAGCATTTT. Its translation: CASSDRGNQPQHF.

The chain employs TRBV7-6 and TRBJ2-7; 9 nucleotides agree with TRBD2. Germline CDR1 reads SGHVS; CDR2 reads FNYEAQ. Trimming removed 7 bases from V and 3 bases from J; junction bases left unmatched: 1. CDR3 length: 12 amino acids. This CDR3 is CASTSGVYEQYF. CDR3 DNA: TGTGCCAGCACTAGCGGGGTCTACGAGCAGTACTTC.

This chain links TRBV7-9 with TRBJ2-3, with D uncertain. The CDR3 extends over 14 amino acids. Germline loops: CDR1 SEHNR, CDR2 FQNEAQ (reference sequence). V lost 3 bases and J lost 8, with 15 bases in between. Written as DNA, the CDR3 is TGTGCCAGCAGCTTGTCGACCGGGTACGGTACGCAGTATTTT. The encoded protein is CASSLSTGYGTQYF.

The V call is TRBV18, the J call TRBJ2-6; D is perhaps TRBD1 (6 bases). V was cut by 3 bases and J by 0 bases, with 9 bases left in between. Germline CDR1 KGHSH, CDR2 LQKENI. The CDR3 totals 16 residues. The DNA of the CDR3 is TGTGCCAGCTCACCCGGACAGCGCTCTGGGGCCAACGTCCTGACTTTC. This translates into CASSPGQRSGANVLTF.

The chain is built from TRBV27 and TRBJ1-5, with 7 bases identical to TRBD1. In germline, CDR1 is MNHEY, CDR2 SMNVEV (reference sequence). V gave up 6 bases and J gave up 5 bases; unmatched junction bases: 13. The CDR3 consists of 16 residues. The CDR3 loop reads CASRLEATGSHQPQHF. DNA for the CDR3: TGTGCCAGCAGGCTCGAGGCGACAGGGTCCCATCAGCCCCAGCATTTT.

The chain joins TRBV7-2 to TRBJ1-1, with D perhaps TRBD1 (6 bases). Deletions cut 3 bases from V and 4 bases from J, with 12 bases between. The length of the CDR3 is 14 residues. The V gene's germline CDR1 is SGHTA and CDR2 FQGNSA. CDR3: CASSFAGAGTEAFF. The CDR3 DNA reads TGTGCCAGCAGCTTTGCAGGGGCAGGCACTGAAGCTTTCTTT. The variable domain in full, completed from reference TRBV7-2 and TRBJ1-1, reads GAGVSQSPSNKVTEKGKDVELRCDPISGHTALYWYRQSLGQGLEFLIYFQGNSAPDKSGLPSDRFSAERTGGSVSTLTIQRTQQEDSAVYLCASSFAGAGTEAFFGQGTRLTVV.